Below, 14 T cell receptor beta chains from the same sample are listed, as sequenced in a study of T cell responses to AZD1222 COVID-19 vaccine (dated by TCRdb to the early 2020s). This specimen's time point label, interpreted: baseline before first vaccination. Receptors were amplified or captured by the immunoSEQ multiplex PCR assay. TCRdb limited this immuneACCESS table to in-frame rearrangements with V and J called. A share of clones is missing; checked studies link under half to unresolved V genes, and the rest is unexplained. The sample table holds 120,000 or so clones, of which roughly 90% were seen once. The ten most abundant clones make up over 1.2% of the sample. Sample: peripheral blood, taken on day 0 of AZD1222 vaccination. Receptor source: an adult in good health.

This CDR3 reads CASSLRGGQRNSPLHF. The DNA for the CDR3 is TGTGCCAGCAGCTTAAGAGGGGGACAGCGTAATTCACCCCTCCACTTT. The V gene is TRBV7-9, the J gene TRBJ1-6; 7 nucleotides line up with TRBD1. Germline V CDR1 and CDR2: SEHNR, FQNEAQ (reference sequence). Unmatched junction bases numbered 7, after V lost 2 bases and J lost 6 bases. This CDR3 comprises 16 residues. Full variable domain (missing parts from reference TRBV7-9 and TRBJ1-6): DTGVSQNPRHKITKRGQNVTFRCDPISEHNRLYWYRQTLGQGPEFLTYFQNEAQLEKSRLLSDRFSAERPKGSFSTLEIQRTEQGDSAMYLCASSLRGGQRNSPLHFGNGTRLTVT.

This chain joins TRBV6-4 and TRBJ2-1; 11 positions match TRBD2. CDR3 length: 15 residues. CDR1 and CDR2 from the germline V gene are MRHNA and SNTAGT. The V segment lost 4 bases and the J segment 8 bases; nucleotides outside the gene matches: 7. This CDR3 is CASSVELAGADEQFF. The CDR3 coding sequence is TGTGCCAGCAGTGTTGAACTAGCGGGGGCCGATGAGCAGTTCTTC.

Only one count was recorded for this clone. J is TRBJ2-1 and V is TRBV5-1, with TRBD2 as a possible D gene (6 bases). Trimming removed 2 bases from V and 4 bases from J, with 10 bases in between. The CDR3 has 14 amino acids. Germline assignment: CDR1 SGHRS and CDR2 YFSETQ. The CDR3 is CASSFGTFYNEQFF. The CDR3 DNA reads TGCGCCAGCAGCTTCGGGACTTTTTACAATGAGCAGTTCTTC. Together with reference TRBV5-1 and TRBJ2-1, the CDR3 gives the full variable domain: KAGVTQTPRYLIKTRGQQVTLSCSPISGHRSVSWYQQTPGQGLQFLFEYFSETQRNKGNFPGRFSGRQFSNSRSEMNVSTLELGDSALYLCASSFGTFYNEQFFGPGTRLTVL.

The rearrangement uses TRBV5-1 and TRBJ2-2; no reliable D call. This CDR3 is built from 14 residues. CDR1 is SGHRS, CDR2 YFSETQ, per germline. With 2 bases removed from V and 4 bases from J, the gap between germline ends came to 9 bases. The CDR3 reads CASSFRVSTGELFF. The DNA of the CDR3 is TGCGCCAGCAGCTTTAGGGTGAGCACCGGGGAGCTGTTTTTT.

V is TRBV11-2 and J is TRBJ2-2, with a possible D match to TRBD2 (6 bases). Germline V gene sequence: CDR1 SGHAT, CDR2 FQNNGV. Trimming took off 0 bases at V and 4 bases at J, with 12 bases between the two ends. This CDR3 has 16 amino acids. This CDR3 reads CASSLEPPGATGELFF. CDR3 nucleotides: TGTGCCAGCAGCTTAGAACCCCCGGGAGCCACCGGGGAGCTGTTTTTT.

This clone came up once. For the CDR3, the DNA is TGTGCCAGCAGCTCGGAGGTGTTCACCGGGGAGCTGTTTTTT. Protein: CASSSEVFTGELFF. The chain employs TRBV13 and TRBJ2-2, with a weak D call TRBD2 (5 bases). Germline CDR1 and CDR2: PRHDT and FYEKMQ (reference sequence). Trimming removed 4 bases at V and 4 bases at J, with 10 bases between. The CDR3 runs 14 residues.

The J gene is TRBJ1-5, the V gene TRBV19, with 9 bases fitting TRBD1. This CDR3 spans 17 amino acids. Germline loops: CDR1 LNHDA, CDR2 SQIVND (reference sequence). The J segment lost 6 bases and the V segment lost 5 bases, leaving 14 bases of the junction unmatched. The CDR3 here is CASSPTGTGHTGQPQHF. The CDR3 nucleotides are TGTGCCAGTAGTCCTACCGGGACAGGGCATACTGGTCAGCCCCAGCATTTT. Full variable domain (outside the CDR3, taken from reference TRBV19 and TRBJ1-5): DGGITQSPKYLFRKEGQNVTLSCEQNLNHDAMYWYRQDPGQGLRLIYYSQIVNDFQKGDIAEGYSVSREKKESFPLTVTSAQKNPTAFYLCASSPTGTGHTGQPQHFGDGTRLSIL.

The rearrangement joins TRBV9 to TRBJ2-2, with 9 bases aligning to TRBD2. Germline loops: CDR1 SGDLS, CDR2 YYNGEE. Trimming cost V 6 bases and J 1 base; bases outside gene matches: 4. The CDR3 contains 15 residues. CDR3 region: CASTRSGGNTGELFF. CDR3 DNA sequence: TGTGCCAGCACCCGTAGCGGGGGGAACACCGGGGAGCTGTTTTTT.

The sample holds one count of this clone. Here the CDR3 DNA reads TGTGCCAGCAGCGTAGACCAAGAGACCCAGTACTTC. Protein product: CASSVDQETQYF. The chain recombines TRBV7-9 with TRBJ2-5; no clear D. The CDR3 consists of 12 residues. V was clipped by 5 bases and J by 0 bases, with 4 bases between them. Germline CDR1 is SEHNR and CDR2 is FQNEAQ (reference sequence).

The chain combines TRBV5-4 with TRBJ2-7; D uncertain. Germline loops: CDR1 SGHNT, CDR2 YYREEE (reference sequence). The CDR3 consists of 14 residues. Trimming left V 0 bases short and J 5 bases short, with 12 bases between. CDR3 loop: CASSLEGRGNEQYF. DNA for the CDR3: TGTGCCAGCAGCTTGGAAGGTCGCGGCAACGAGCAGTACTTC.

This clone was seen a single time. The rearrangement uses TRBV5-3 and TRBJ2-7, with D possibly being TRBD2 (6 bases). TRBV5-3 has ORF status, its function being uncertain. The CDR3 has 14 residues. The germline V and J ends were trimmed by 4 bases and 1 base, with 12 bases remaining between them. The CDR3 sequence is CARSLGGESYEQYF. CDR3 in DNA: TGTGCCAGAAGCCTCGGAGGGGAATCCTACGAGCAGTACTTC.

The J gene is TRBJ2-7, the V gene TRBV7-2; no firm D call. Germline V lookup: CDR1 SGHTA, CDR2 FQGNSA. There are 15 residues in the CDR3. V lost 5 bases to trimming and J lost 0 bases, with 14 bases between them. The CDR3 DNA sequence: TGTGCCAGCAGCCCCCGGGCAGTCAGCTCCTACGAGCAGTACTTC. This codes for CASSPRAVSSYEQYF.

The count of this clone is one. This chain joins TRBV10-1 and TRBJ1-1; unclear D gene. The CDR3 runs to 19 residues. V was pared by 5 bases and J by 1 base, with 26 bases between. Germline assignment: CDR1 WNHNN and CDR2 SYGVQD (reference sequence). The CDR3 DNA is TGCGCCAGCAGTCTTGGGTTAGGGTCTCAACCGAGCCAGAACACTGAAGCTTTCTTT. Protein product: CASSLGLGSQPSQNTEAFF.

V gene TRBV7-3 combines with J gene TRBJ2-7; D not resolved. V shed 2 bases and J shed 1 base, with 6 bases lying between them. The germline V gene encodes CDR1 SGHTA and CDR2 FQGTGA. The CDR3 has 13 residues. DNA for the CDR3: TGTGCCAGCAGCTTAGCTGGGTCCTACGAGCAGTACTTC. As protein: CASSLAGSYEQYF.